The rows below give T cell receptor beta chains drawn from one sample of a study of blood T cells in healthy people across ages. TCRdb itself ran the 5' RACE reads through MiXCR, one entry per CDR3 protein. The sample has roughly 1.9 million distinct CDR3 sequences; 39% are singletons. The sequenced sample was blood. All receptors derive from a human donor in good health. The CDR3 runs from the conserved cysteine through the conserved F or W. A D gene is named only where the DNA matches it firmly. Clone size is given for some rows only: seen once, a few or many times, or a class if the clone is expanded.

V	J	D	size	DNA	CDR3
TRBV2	TRBJ1-1	-	-	TGTGCCAGCAACGTCATCGACTCTACTGAAGCTTTCTTT	CASNVIDSTEAFF
TRBV29-1	TRBJ1-1	TRBD1	few	TGCAGCGTCAAGACAGGGGAGGACACTGAAGCTTTCTTT	CSVKTGEDTEAFF
TRBV12-3/TRBV12-4	TRBJ2-7	TRBD1	-	TGTGCCAGCAGTTTCGGGGGACAGGGCCTCTACGAGCAGTACTTC	CASSFGGQGLYEQYF
TRBV2	TRBJ2-2	-	-	TGTGCCAGCACTCTGCACCCTAACACCGGGGGGCTGTTTTTT	CASTLHPNTGGLFF
TRBV4-2	TRBJ2-3	TRBD2	-	TGTGCCAGCAGCCAGGGACTAGCGGGGGGCGCAGATACGCAGTATTTT	CASSQGLAGGADTQYF
TRBV14	TRBJ2-7	TRBD1	-	TGTGCCAGCAGTCTAGTGACAGGGGCCCACGAGCAGTACTTC	CASSLVTGAHEQYF
TRBV6-5	TRBJ2-7	-	few	TGTGCCAGCAGTTACTCCGGGGGGCAGATATTTAAGGAGCAGTACTTC	CASSYSGGQIFKEQYF
TRBV15	TRBJ2-2	-	few	TGTGCCACCAGCAGCGGTACCGGGACATTGAACACCGGGGAGCTGTTTTTT	CATSSGTGTLNTGELFF
TRBV7-9	TRBJ2-7	-	-	TGTGCCAGCAGCTTAGCGGTCATGGCCTACGACGAGCAGTACTTC	CASSLAVMAYDEQYF
TRBV12-3/TRBV12-4	TRBJ2-7	TRBD1	-	TGTGCCAGCAGTTTAGGGGGACAGTGGATGGAGCAGTACTTC	CASSLGGQWMEQYF
TRBV20-1	TRBJ2-1	-	-	TGCAGTGTCTTGGGGGGCCCCTACAATGAGCAGTTCTTC	CSVLGGPYNEQFF
TRBV2	TRBJ2-7	TRBD1	-	TGTGCCAGCACGGGCAGGGGGTTCGAGCAGTACTTC	CASTGRGFEQYF